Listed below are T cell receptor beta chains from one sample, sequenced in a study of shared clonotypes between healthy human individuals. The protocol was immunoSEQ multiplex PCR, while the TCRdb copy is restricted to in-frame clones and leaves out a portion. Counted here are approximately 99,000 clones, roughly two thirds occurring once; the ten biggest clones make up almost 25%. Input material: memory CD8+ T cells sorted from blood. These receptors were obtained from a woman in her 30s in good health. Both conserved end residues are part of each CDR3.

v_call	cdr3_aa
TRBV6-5	CASSYSGGSSSYEQYF
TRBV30	CAWSVKLGGFGYTF
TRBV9	CASSVGGSPSYEQYF
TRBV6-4	CASSPQGNTEAFF
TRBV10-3	CAISDRVRDRGYSTEAFF
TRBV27	CASSLRQGGEQFF
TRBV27	CASSLPGLAKNIQYF
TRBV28	CASSTPRDSEVKYSNQPQHF
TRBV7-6	CASSLVTAGELFF
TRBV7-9	CASSLRRKGNTEAFF
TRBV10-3	CAISEGGGKLFF
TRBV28	CASSLGGGEKLFF
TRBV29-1	CSAAGGRGEQYF
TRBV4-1	CASSQQGVNTEAFF
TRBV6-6	CATWDQPTQYF
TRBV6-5	CASQGQEAYEQYF
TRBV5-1	CASSFKPHRDPSGDTQYF
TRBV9	CASSVAAGIGYTF
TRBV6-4	CASGSGGGGTDTQYF
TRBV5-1	CASSRGQVGSWNEQFF
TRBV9	CASSVVDSALTNEKLFF
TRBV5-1	CASSAGLGTDTQYF
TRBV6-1	CASSPTSSGANVLTF
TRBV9	CASSIDGTGELFF
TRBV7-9	CASSSTTGADTEAFF
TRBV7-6	CASSLVGGFYEQYF
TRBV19	CASSIVLGLEAEQFF
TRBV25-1	CASSDLRDRAASGYTF
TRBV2	CASSENWREDSGANVLTF
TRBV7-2	CASSAANGNYGYTF
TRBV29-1	CSVEAGSTGELFF
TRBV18	CASSWDRLLAKNIQYF
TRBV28	CASRWGQDSNSNQPQHF
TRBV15	CATSRSGPGTDEETQYF
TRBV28	CASTEAGNYGYTF
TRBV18	CASSKERTGTGGEEQYF
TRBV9	CASSVGGGSDEQFF
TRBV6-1	CAISESAASGDNNEQFF
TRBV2	CASRGTESYEQYF
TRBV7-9	CASSLGVAPARGYTF
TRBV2	CASSNQYNEQFF
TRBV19	CASHRETEAFF